The 26 T cell receptor beta chains given below trace back to one sample, sequenced in a study of memory CD4+ T cells and cytomegalovirus serostatus. Single viable CD3+CD4+CD8-CD45RO+ cells were sorted as the memory CD4+ T cells. Assay: immunoSEQ multiplex PCR; the TCRdb copy retains only in-frame clones and omits some. Of approximately 70,000 clones in the sample, 60% to 85% were seen once. Material: memory CD4+ T cells from blood. The source is an adult in good health and CMV-seropositive.

The V and J genes are TRBV29-1 and TRBJ2-7, with D perhaps given as TRBD1 or TRBD2 (5 bases each). V was pared by 6 bases and J by 5 bases, with 17 bases between. Germline V lookup: CDR1 SQVTM, CDR2 ANQGSEA. The CDR3 runs to 13 residues. The CDR3 coding sequence is TGCAGCGTCACTCGAGAGGGGATGAACGAGCAGTACTTC. It specifies CSVTREGMNEQYF.

The genes are TRBV9 and TRBJ2-2; weak D call: TRBD2 (5 bases). CDR3 length: 15 residues. Germline V gene lookup returns CDR1 SGDLS and CDR2 YYNGEE. Trimming took off 0 bases at V and 2 bases at J, with 8 bases between the two ends. The CDR3 sequence is CASSVVGENTGELFF. The CDR3, as DNA: TGTGCCAGCAGCGTAGTCGGGGAAAACACCGGGGAGCTGTTTTTT.

The chain employs TRBV28 and TRBJ2-6, with D hard to call. CDR3 size: 14 residues. From germline, CDR1 is MDHEN and CDR2 SYDVKM. V was pared by 7 bases and J by 1 base, with 8 bases between. CDR3 sequence: CASKANSGANVLTF. The CDR3 nucleotides are TGTGCCAGCAAGGCCAATTCTGGGGCCAACGTCCTGACTTTC.

The rearrangement uses TRBV7-3 and TRBJ2-7; TRBD2 agrees at 10 bases. This CDR3 comprises 14 residues. Germline assignment: CDR1 SGHTA and CDR2 FQGTGA. The V and J ends lost 5 bases and 6 bases, in that order; junction bases with no gene match: 7. In nucleotides, the CDR3 is TGTGCCAGCAGCCAAGGGGTAGCGGGAGGCGAGCAGTACTTC. As protein: CASSQGVAGGEQYF.

The chain couples TRBV14 to TRBJ2-3; 7 bases match TRBD2. Germline trimming cut 1 base from V and 4 bases from J; bases unmatched to any gene: 8. Germline V gene sequence: CDR1 SGHDN, CDR2 FVKESK. CDR3 size: 16 residues. The CDR3 DNA reads as TGTGCCAGCAGCCAAGTGGGTCTAGCGGTGGCAGATACGCAGTATTTT. It is translated as CASSQVGLAVADTQYF.

V usage is TRBV6-5 and J usage is TRBJ1-2; TRBD1 aligns across 8 bases. J lost 8 bases, V lost 4 bases, and 6 bases had no gene match. The CDR3 contains 13 residues. Germline lookup yields CDR1 MNHEY and CDR2 SVGAGI. The CDR3: CASSSRGPGGYTF. The DNA of the CDR3 is TGTGCCAGCAGTTCCAGGGGGCCGGGCGGCTACACCTTC.

This clone came up once. The chain combines TRBV28 with TRBJ1-4; D remains unclear. The CDR3 extends over 14 amino acids. Germline CDR1 and CDR2: MDHEN and SYDVKM. Trimming pared 3 bases from V and 6 bases from J, leaving 11 bases between. The CDR3 sequence is CASSFAPADEKLFF. CDR3 sequence (DNA): TGTGCCAGCAGTTTTGCCCCTGCAGATGAAAAACTGTTTTTT. Variable domain in full (rest from reference TRBV28 and TRBJ1-4): DVKVTQSSRYLVKRTGEKVFLECVQDMDHENMFWYRQDPGLGLRLIYFSYDVKMKEKGDIPEGYSVSREKKERFSLILESASTNQTSMYLCASSFAPADEKLFFGSGTQLSVL.

This chain links TRBV2 with TRBJ2-7; D assignment may be TRBD1 or TRBD2 (5 bases each). V dropped 5 bases and J dropped 2 bases, with 13 bases sitting between them. The CDR3 has 14 residues. Looked up from germline, CDR1 is SNHLY and CDR2 is FYNNEI. The CDR3 DNA is TGTGCCAGCAGTTCCGGGACGGTCGCCTACGAGCAGTACTTC. Its protein is CASSSGTVAYEQYF.

J is TRBJ1-1 and V is TRBV6-5; TRBD1 matches at 7 bases. This CDR3 comprises 13 residues. The V gene end was trimmed by 6 bases and the J gene end by 1 base; junction bases not matched to a gene: 2. Germline V gene lookup returns CDR1 MNHEY and CDR2 SVGAGI. DNA for the CDR3: TGTGCCAGCAGGTGGACAGGGAACACTGAAGCTTTCTTT. It specifies CASRWTGNTEAFF.

This clone was seen more than once but under ten times. The rearrangement uses TRBV9 and TRBJ2-3; D not resolved. The CDR3 contains 13 residues. V lost 3 bases, J lost 1 base, and 6 bases lay in between. Germline loops: CDR1 SGDLS, CDR2 YYNGEE. The CDR3 DNA reads as TGTGCCAGCAGCGCCCCTCGCACAGATACGCAGTATTTT. It encodes CASSAPRTDTQYF.

This chain uses TRBV4-1 with TRBJ2-7; 8 bases map to TRBD2. The CDR3 has 18 amino acids. The germline V gene encodes CDR1 MGHRA and CDR2 YSYEKL. Trimming cost V 4 bases and J 1 base; bases outside gene matches: 15. CDR3 residues: CASSPRPPGLEISYEQYF. In nucleotides, the CDR3 is TGCGCCAGCAGCCCCCGACCCCCGGGACTAGAAATATCCTACGAGCAGTACTTC.

The genes are TRBV6-5 and TRBJ1-1, with D possibly being TRBD1 (6 bases). Looked up from germline, CDR1 is MNHEY and CDR2 is SVGAGI. CDR3 length: 15 amino acids. The ends were cut back, 7 bases at V and 2 bases at J, with 17 bases in the middle. The CDR3 bases are TGTGCCAGCACCGAAACTTTGGACAGAAACACTGAAGCTTTCTTT. Translating gives CASTETLDRNTEAFF.

The chain recombines TRBV9 with TRBJ2-4; D is uncertain. This CDR3 comprises 14 residues. V was cut by 1 base and J by 8 bases, with 13 bases left in between. Germline V gives CDR1 SGDLS, CDR2 YYNGEE. The CDR3 loop is CASSVRSREDIQYF. The CDR3 bases are TGTGCCAGCAGCGTACGGTCCCGTGAGGACATTCAGTACTTC.

This sequence joins TRBV28 and TRBJ1-1; 10 bases line up with TRBD1. The CDR3 extends over 14 amino acids. Germline V CDR1 and CDR2: MDHEN, SYDVKM. V was clipped by 5 bases and J by 5 bases; unmatched bases: 5. The CDR3 loop is CASSPPGQGTEAFF. DNA of the CDR3: TGTGCCAGCAGTCCTCCGGGACAGGGGACTGAAGCTTTCTTT.

V usage is TRBV5-6 and J usage is TRBJ1-4, with unresolved D. The V end lost 4 bases, the J end lost 8 bases, and 12 bases lay between the germline ends. The CDR3 has 13 residues. Germline values: CDR1 SGHDT, CDR2 YYEEEE. In DNA, the CDR3 is TGTGCCAGCAGCGCCCTCCAATTAGAAAAACTGTTTTTT. This translates into CASSALQLEKLFF.

This clone has a handful of counts. The gene calls are TRBV4-1 and TRBJ2-5; TRBD1 or TRBD2 may be the D gene (5 bases each). Trimming took 1 base from V and 9 from J, leaving 15 bases between them. The germline gives CDR1 MGHRA, CDR2 YSYEKL. There are 14 residues in the CDR3. CDR3 sequence reads: CASSQAGATPAQYF. Written as DNA, the CDR3 is TGCGCCAGCAGCCAAGCCGGGGCCACCCCGGCCCAGTACTTC.

This chain connects TRBV6-1 to TRBJ2-3, with a tentative D call TRBD1 (6 bases). Per germline, CDR1 MNHNS and CDR2 SASEGT. The ends were cut back, 2 bases at V and 9 bases at J, with 12 bases in the middle. CDR3 length equals 13 residues. In nucleotides, the CDR3 is TGTGCCAGCAGTGAATCCTCAGGGGTCACGCAGTATTTT. This gives the protein CASSESSGVTQYF.

This chain connects TRBV7-3 to TRBJ1-2; D is possibly TRBD1 (5 bases). The germline V gene has CDR1 SGHTA and CDR2 FQGTGA. The CDR3 has 13 amino acids. The ends were cut back, 5 bases at V and 4 bases at J, with 11 bases in the middle. The CDR3 protein is CASSMGRLYGYTF. Written as DNA, the CDR3 is TGTGCCAGCAGCATGGGACGGCTCTATGGCTACACCTTC.

In its sample, this clone was seen a few times. The V gene is TRBV27, the J gene TRBJ2-7; 13 bases agree with TRBD2. The V segment lost 5 bases and the J segment 2 bases; nucleotides outside the gene matches: 15. The CDR3 has 19 amino acids. Germline lookup yields CDR1 MNHEY and CDR2 SMNVEV (reference sequence). Here the CDR3 DNA reads TGTGCCAGCAGTCTCCGGTGGAAGGGGACTAGCGGGGCTACCTACGAGCAGTACTTC. This codes for CASSLRWKGTSGATYEQYF.

The chain is built from TRBV5-8 and TRBJ2-4; D perhaps matches TRBD2 (6 bases). Trimming cost V 4 bases and J 6 bases, with 17 bases left between them. Germline-derived CDR1 and CDR2 are SGHTS and YDEGEE. CDR3 length equals 15 residues. The CDR3 protein is CASSSGLPNLNIQYF. The CDR3, as DNA: TGTGCCAGCAGCAGCGGACTACCCAATCTAAACATTCAGTACTTC.

This clone was seen a few times. This sequence joins TRBV29-1 and TRBJ1-2; 7 bases match TRBD1. The V segment lost 7 bases and the J segment 4 bases; nucleotides outside the gene matches: 6. Germline V gives CDR1 SQVTM, CDR2 ANQGSEA. The CDR3 length is 12 residues. The CDR3 region has the DNA TGCAGCGCCGGGGACAGCTCCTATGGCTACACCTTC. Encoded protein: CSAGDSSYGYTF.

The gene calls are TRBV5-1 and TRBJ2-6, with D unresolved. V gave up 1 base and J gave up 2 bases, with 13 bases separating them. CDR1 and CDR2 (germline): SGHRS, YFSETQ. This CDR3 region has 17 residues. In DNA, the CDR3 is TGCGCCAGCAGCTTGCGATCCAGTTCCACTGGGGCCAACGTCCTGACTTTC. Translated, it gives CASSLRSSSTGANVLTF.

V usage is TRBV30 and J usage is TRBJ1-1; no clear D. The germline CDR1 and CDR2 sequences are GTSNPN and SVGIG (reference sequence). The V end lost 3 bases, the J end lost 3 bases, and 2 bases lay between the germline ends. This CDR3 region has 10 residues. The CDR3 sequence: CAWRDTEAFF. CDR3 bases: TGTGCCTGGAGGGACACTGAAGCTTTCTTT. Full variable domain (remainder filled in from reference TRBV30 and TRBJ1-1): SQTIHQWPATLVQPVGSPLSLECTVEGTSNPNLYWYRQAAGRGLQLLFYSVGIGQISSEVPQNLSASRPQDRQFILSSKKLLLSDSGFYLCAWRDTEAFFGQGTRLTVV.

The rearrangement links TRBV28 to TRBJ1-2; weak D call: TRBD1 (5 bases). Per the germline V gene, CDR1 is MDHEN and CDR2 is SYDVKM. V lost 10 bases to trimming and J lost 6 bases, with 15 bases between them. CDR3 size: 12 residues. The CDR3 bases are TGTGCCACCGAAAGGGGCTCGAATGGCTACACCTTC. It specifies CATERGSNGYTF.

This clone came up once. The chain is built from TRBV19 and TRBJ2-3; D is undetermined. This CDR3 contains 16 residues. Germline CDR1 and CDR2: LNHDA and SQIVND (reference sequence). The ends were cut back, 9 bases at V and 2 bases at J, with 21 bases in the middle. The CDR3, as DNA: TGTGCCAGCAGTCCTATGGGTAGTAAGGCCACAGATACGCAGTATTTT. Its translation: CASSPMGSKATDTQYF.

The chain joins TRBV20-1 to TRBJ1-2; 7 bases are a match to TRBD1. The germline V gene has CDR1 DFQATT and CDR2 SNEGSKA (reference sequence). The CDR3 has 11 residues. The DNA of the CDR3 is TGCACGCCAGGGGGGGGCAGGGACTACACCTTC. Its protein product is CTPGGGRDYTF.